This TCR beta chain was found in a study of cytomegalovirus exposure and HLA in healthy donors. Whole-study findings and limits: With high specificity and sensitivity, the classifier reportedly diagnosed cytomegalovirus status.

This CDR3 comprises 14 residues. The V gene's germline CDR1 is GTSNPN and CDR2 SVGIG (reference sequence). Trimming left V 3 bases short and J 1 base short, with 7 bases between. The data were produced by immunoSEQ multiplex PCR, yet TCRdb's version contains in-frame clones alone and is incomplete. Among roughly 130,000 clones listed, almost 85% were seen once. In the case of this clone: Its cognate antigen is unknown.

This sequence was found in a woman aged 25-40 years in good health and CMV-seronegative. This sequence joins TRBV30 and TRBJ1-6; possibly TRBD1 for D (5 bases). Material for sequencing was PBMCs. CDR3 amino acids: CAWRDSSYNSPLHF. DNA for the CDR3: TGTGCCTGGAGAGACAGTTCCTATAATTCACCCCTCCACTTT. Variable domain in full (rest from reference TRBV30 and TRBJ1-6): SQTIHQWPATLVQPVGSPLSLECTVEGTSNPNLYWYRQAAGRGLQLLFYSVGIGQISSEVPQNLSASRPQDRQFILSSKKLLLSDSGFYLCAWRDSSYNSPLHFGNGTRLTVT.